This record covers a single T cell receptor beta chain. Its antigen is currently unknown. The germline CDR1 and CDR2 sequences are SQVTM and ANQGSEA. The V and J ends lost 5 bases and 1 base, in that order; junction bases with no gene match: 7. The CDR3 covers 15 residues. This entry comes from a study of cytomegalovirus exposure and HLA in healthy donors. Study observations and caveats: A later analysis reportedly identified an Asian-associated ancestry cluster as carrying fewer N-insertions than the roughly 600-donor mean.

The primer mix had 60 Vbeta and 13 Jbeta primers. Sequencing was performed with immunoSEQ multiplex PCR; in TCRdb, only in-frame clones are kept and a portion is missing. The profile shows over 150,000 clones, around 77% of them singletons. The source is a woman aged 30 to 39 in good health and CMV-seronegative. Sequenced input: PBMCs. V usage is TRBV29-1 and J usage is TRBJ2-5, with 10 positions matching TRBD2. The chain's CDR3 is CSVPVGLAVQETQYF. The CDR3 DNA follows: TGCAGCGTTCCCGTTGGACTAGCGGTCCAAGAGACCCAGTACTTC. Full variable domain (rest looked up from reference TRBV29-1 and TRBJ2-5): SAVISQKPSRDICQRGTSLTIQCQVDSQVTMMFWYRQQPGQSLTLIATANQGSEATYESGFVIDKFPISRPNLTFSTLTVSNMSPEDSSIYLCSVPVGLAVQETQYFGPGTRLLVL.